This T cell receptor (beta chain) was identified in a study of shared T cell receptors in the human thymus. The CDR3 runs to 16 residues. The V gene's germline CDR1 is MGHRA and CDR2 YSYEKL. Trimming removed 0 bases from V and 6 bases from J, with 14 bases in between. Method: immunoSEQ multiplex PCR; TCRdb's copy keeps in-frame clones and lacks some. The sample lists about 380,000 clones; approximately 95% were seen once. The origin of this receptor is a human donor. The sample was thymocytes. This chain connects TRBV4-1 to TRBJ2-2; possibly TRBD2 for D (6 bases). CDR3 loop: CASSQDRRLEAGELFF. The CDR3 nucleotides read TGCGCCAGCAGCCAAGATCGACGACTAGAGGCCGGGGAGCTGTTTTTT.